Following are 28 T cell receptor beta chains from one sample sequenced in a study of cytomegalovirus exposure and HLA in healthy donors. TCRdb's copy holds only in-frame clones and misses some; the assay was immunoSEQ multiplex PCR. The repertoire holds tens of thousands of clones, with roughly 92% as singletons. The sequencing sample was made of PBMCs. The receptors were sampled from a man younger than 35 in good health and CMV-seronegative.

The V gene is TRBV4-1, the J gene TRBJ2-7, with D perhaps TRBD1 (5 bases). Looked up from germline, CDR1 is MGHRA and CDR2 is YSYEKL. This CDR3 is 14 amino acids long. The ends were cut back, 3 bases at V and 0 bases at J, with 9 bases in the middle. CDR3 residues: CASSHRVGSYEQYF. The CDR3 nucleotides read TGCGCCAGCAGCCACAGGGTTGGCTCCTACGAGCAGTACTTC.

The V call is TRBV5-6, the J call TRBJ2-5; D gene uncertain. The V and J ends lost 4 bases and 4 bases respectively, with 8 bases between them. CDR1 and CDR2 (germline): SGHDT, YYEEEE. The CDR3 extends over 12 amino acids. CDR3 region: CASSRGIETQYF. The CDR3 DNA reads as TGTGCCAGCAGCCGAGGTATAGAGACCCAGTACTTC.

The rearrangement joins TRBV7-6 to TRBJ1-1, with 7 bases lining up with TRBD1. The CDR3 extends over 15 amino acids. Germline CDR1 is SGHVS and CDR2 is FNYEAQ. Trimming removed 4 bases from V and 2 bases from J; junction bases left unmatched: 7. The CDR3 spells CASSYRTGGNTEAFF. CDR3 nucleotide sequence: TGTGCCAGCAGCTACCGGACAGGAGGAAACACTGAAGCTTTCTTT.

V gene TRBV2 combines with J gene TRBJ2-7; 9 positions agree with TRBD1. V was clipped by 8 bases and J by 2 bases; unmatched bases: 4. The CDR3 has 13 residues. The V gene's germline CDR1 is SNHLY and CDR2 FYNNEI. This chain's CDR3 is CASGQGMPYEQYF. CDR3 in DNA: TGTGCCAGCGGACAGGGGATGCCCTACGAGCAGTACTTC.

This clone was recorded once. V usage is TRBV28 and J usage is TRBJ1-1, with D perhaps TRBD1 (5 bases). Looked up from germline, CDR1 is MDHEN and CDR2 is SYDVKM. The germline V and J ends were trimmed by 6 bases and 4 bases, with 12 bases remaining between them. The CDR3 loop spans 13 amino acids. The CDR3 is CASSLRRGTEAFF. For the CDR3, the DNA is TGTGCCAGCAGCCTTAGGAGGGGCACTGAAGCTTTCTTT.

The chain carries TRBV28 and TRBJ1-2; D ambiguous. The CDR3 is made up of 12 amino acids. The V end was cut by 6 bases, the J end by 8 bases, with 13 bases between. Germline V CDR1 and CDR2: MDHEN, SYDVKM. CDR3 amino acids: CASSLMEKGYTF. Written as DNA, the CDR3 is TGTGCCAGCAGCCTTATGGAGAAGGGCTACACCTTC.

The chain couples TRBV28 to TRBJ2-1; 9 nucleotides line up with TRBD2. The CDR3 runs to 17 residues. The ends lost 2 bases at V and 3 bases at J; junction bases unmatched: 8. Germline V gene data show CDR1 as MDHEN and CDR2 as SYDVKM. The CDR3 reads CASSLGVSGSNYNEQFF. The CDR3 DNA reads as TGTGCCAGCAGTTTAGGCGTTAGCGGGAGTAACTACAATGAGCAGTTCTTC.

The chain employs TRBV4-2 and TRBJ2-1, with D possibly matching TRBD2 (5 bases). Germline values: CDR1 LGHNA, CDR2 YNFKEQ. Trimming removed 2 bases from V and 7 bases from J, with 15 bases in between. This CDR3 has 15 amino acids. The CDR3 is CASSQSSGSPNEQFF. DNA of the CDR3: TGTGCCAGCAGCCAATCTTCGGGATCCCCGAATGAGCAGTTCTTC.

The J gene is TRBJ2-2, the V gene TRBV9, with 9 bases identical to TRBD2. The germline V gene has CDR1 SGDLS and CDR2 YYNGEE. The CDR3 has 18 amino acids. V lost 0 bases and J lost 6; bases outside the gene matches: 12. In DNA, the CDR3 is TGTGCCAGCAGCGTAGAGTTTAGCGGGAGAGGTCCGTCCGGGGAGCTGTTTTTT. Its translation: CASSVEFSGRGPSGELFF. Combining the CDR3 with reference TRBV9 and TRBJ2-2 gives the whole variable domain DSGVTQTPKHLITATGQRVTLRCSPRSGDLSVYWYQQSLDQGLQFLIQYYNGEERAKGNILERFSAQQFPDLHSELNLSSLELGDSALYFCASSVEFSGRGPSGELFFGEGSRLTVL.

CDR3 nucleotide sequence: TGTGCCAGCAGTGATGGTATCAGAAGGGACAGACAATACAATGAGCAGTTCTTC. This encodes CASSDGIRRDRQYNEQFF. This sequence joins TRBV2 and TRBJ2-1, with 7 bases identical to TRBD1. The CDR3 spans 18 residues. V shed 3 bases, J shed 4 bases, and the junction held 15 bases outside the gene matches. Looked up from germline, CDR1 is SNHLY and CDR2 is FYNNEI.

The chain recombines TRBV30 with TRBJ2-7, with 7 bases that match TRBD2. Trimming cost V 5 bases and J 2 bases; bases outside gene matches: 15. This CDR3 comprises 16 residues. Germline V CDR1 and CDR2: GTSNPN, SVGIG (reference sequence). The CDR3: CAWARDPRELTYEQYF. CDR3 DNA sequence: TGTGCCTGGGCCAGGGATCCGCGGGAGTTAACCTACGAGCAGTACTTC. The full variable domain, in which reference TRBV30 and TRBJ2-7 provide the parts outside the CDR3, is SQTIHQWPATLVQPVGSPLSLECTVEGTSNPNLYWYRQAAGRGLQLLFYSVGIGQISSEVPQNLSASRPQDRQFILSSKKLLLSDSGFYLCAWARDPRELTYEQYFGPGTRLTVT.

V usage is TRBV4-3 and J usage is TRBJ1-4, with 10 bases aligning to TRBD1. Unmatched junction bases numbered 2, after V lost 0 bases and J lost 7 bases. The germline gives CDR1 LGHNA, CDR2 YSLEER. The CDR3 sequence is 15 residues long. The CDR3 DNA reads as TGCGCCAGCAGCCAAGATGGGACAGGGGTTGAAAAACTGTTTTTT. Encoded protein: CASSQDGTGVEKLFF.

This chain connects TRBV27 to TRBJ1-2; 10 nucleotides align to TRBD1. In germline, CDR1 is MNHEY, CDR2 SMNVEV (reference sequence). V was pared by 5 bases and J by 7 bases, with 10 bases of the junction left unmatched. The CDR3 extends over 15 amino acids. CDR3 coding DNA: TGTGCCAGCAGTGATGCCCGGGACAGGGGAACTGGCTACACCTTC. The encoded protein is CASSDARDRGTGYTF.

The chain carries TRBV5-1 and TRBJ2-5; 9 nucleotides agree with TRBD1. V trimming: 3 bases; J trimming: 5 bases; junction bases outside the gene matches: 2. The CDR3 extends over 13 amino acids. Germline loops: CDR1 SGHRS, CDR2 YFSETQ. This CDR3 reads CASSSQGAETQYF. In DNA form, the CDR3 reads TGCGCCAGCAGCTCACAGGGGGCTGAGACCCAGTACTTC.

The CDR3 bases are TGTGCCAGCAGCCCCAGGGCAAGCGTCTCGAACACCGGGGAGCTGTTTTTT. Its protein product is CASSPRASVSNTGELFF. This chain uses TRBV11-2 with TRBJ2-2, with a tentative D call TRBD1 (5 bases). CDR1 and CDR2 (germline): SGHAT, FQNNGV. The ends were cut back, 5 bases at V and 0 bases at J, with 16 bases in the middle. The CDR3 has 17 residues.

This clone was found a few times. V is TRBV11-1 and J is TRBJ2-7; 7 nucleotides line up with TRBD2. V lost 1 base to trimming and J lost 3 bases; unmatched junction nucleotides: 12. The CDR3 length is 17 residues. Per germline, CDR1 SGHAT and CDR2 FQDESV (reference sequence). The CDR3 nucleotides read TGTGCCAGCAGCTTAGGAGCCCCCGGCAGGGAGGGCTACGAGCAGTACTTC. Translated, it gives CASSLGAPGREGYEQYF.

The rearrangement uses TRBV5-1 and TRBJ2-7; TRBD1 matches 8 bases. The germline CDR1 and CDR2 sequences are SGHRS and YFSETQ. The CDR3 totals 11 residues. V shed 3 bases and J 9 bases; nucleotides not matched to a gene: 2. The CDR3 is CASSSGQGQYF. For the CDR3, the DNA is TGCGCCAGCAGCTCTGGACAGGGGCAGTACTTC.

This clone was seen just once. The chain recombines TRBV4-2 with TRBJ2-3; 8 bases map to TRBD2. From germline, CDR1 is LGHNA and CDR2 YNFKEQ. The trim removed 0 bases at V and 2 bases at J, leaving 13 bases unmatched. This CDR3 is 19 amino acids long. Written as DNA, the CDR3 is TGTGCCAGCAGCCAAGACAACATAATAGCGGGACTACCCACAGATACGCAGTATTTT. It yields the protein CASSQDNIIAGLPTDTQYF.

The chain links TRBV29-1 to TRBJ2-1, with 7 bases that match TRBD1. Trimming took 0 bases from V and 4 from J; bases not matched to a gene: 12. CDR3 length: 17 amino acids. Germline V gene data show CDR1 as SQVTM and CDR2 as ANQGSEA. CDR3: CSVEELTGQPFYNEQFF. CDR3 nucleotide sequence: TGCAGCGTTGAAGAGCTAACGGGACAGCCATTTTACAATGAGCAGTTCTTC.

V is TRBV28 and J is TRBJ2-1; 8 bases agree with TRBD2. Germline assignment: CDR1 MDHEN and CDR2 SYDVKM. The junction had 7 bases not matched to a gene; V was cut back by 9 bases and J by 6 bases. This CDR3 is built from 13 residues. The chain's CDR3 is CASSKAGANEQFF. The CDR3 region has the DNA TGTGCCAGTAGTAAAGCGGGAGCCAATGAGCAGTTCTTC.

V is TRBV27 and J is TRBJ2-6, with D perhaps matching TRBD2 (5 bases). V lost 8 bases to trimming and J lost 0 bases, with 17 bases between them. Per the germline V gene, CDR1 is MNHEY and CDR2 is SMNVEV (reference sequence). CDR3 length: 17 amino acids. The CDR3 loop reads CASRESVRVSGANVLTF. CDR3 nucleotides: TGTGCCAGCCGAGAGAGTGTGAGGGTCTCTGGGGCCAACGTCCTGACTTTC.

The CDR3 region is CASSRGRGYAFF. CDR3 in DNA: TGTGCCAGCAGCCGGGGGAGGGGATACGCTTTCTTT. The chain has TRBV5-6 and TRBJ1-1, with D possibly matching TRBD1 (5 bases). CDR3 size: 12 residues. The germline gives CDR1 SGHDT, CDR2 YYEEEE. V was shortened by 4 bases and J by 11 bases, with 15 bases between the two germline ends.

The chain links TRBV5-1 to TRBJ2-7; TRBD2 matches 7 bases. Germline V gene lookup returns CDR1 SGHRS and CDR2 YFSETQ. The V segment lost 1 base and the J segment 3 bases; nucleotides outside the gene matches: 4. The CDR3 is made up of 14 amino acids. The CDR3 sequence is CASSLPSGSYEQYF. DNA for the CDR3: TGCGCCAGCAGCTTGCCTAGCGGAAGCTACGAGCAGTACTTC. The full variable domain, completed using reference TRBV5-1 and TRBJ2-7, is KAGVTQTPRYLIKTRGQQVTLSCSPISGHRSVSWYQQTPGQGLQFLFEYFSETQRNKGNFPGRFSGRQFSNSRSEMNVSTLELGDSALYLCASSLPSGSYEQYFGPGTRLTVT.

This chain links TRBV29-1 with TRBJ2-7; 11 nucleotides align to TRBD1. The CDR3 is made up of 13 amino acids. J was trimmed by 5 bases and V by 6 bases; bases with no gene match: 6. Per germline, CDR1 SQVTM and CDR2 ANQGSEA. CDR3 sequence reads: CSVPGQGGHEQYF. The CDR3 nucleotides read TGCAGCGTCCCGGGACAGGGGGGCCACGAGCAGTACTTC.

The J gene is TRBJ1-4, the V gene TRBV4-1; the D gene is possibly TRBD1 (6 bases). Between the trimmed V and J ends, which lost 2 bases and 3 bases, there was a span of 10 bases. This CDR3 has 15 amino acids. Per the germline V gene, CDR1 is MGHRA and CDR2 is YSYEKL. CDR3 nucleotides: TGCGCCAGCAGCCAAACAGGGTTGGCTAATGAAAAACTGTTTTTT. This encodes CASSQTGLANEKLFF.

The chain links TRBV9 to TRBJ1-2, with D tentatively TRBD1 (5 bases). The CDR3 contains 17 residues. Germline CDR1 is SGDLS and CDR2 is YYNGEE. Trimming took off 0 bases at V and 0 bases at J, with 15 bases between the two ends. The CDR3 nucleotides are TGTGCCAGCAGCGTAGCATCAAGGGGCCCCTCTAACTATGGCTACACCTTC. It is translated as CASSVASRGPSNYGYTF. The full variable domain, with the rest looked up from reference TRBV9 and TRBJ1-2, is DSGVTQTPKHLITATGQRVTLRCSPRSGDLSVYWYQQSLDQGLQFLIQYYNGEERAKGNILERFSAQQFPDLHSELNLSSLELGDSALYFCASSVASRGPSNYGYTFGSGTRLTVV.

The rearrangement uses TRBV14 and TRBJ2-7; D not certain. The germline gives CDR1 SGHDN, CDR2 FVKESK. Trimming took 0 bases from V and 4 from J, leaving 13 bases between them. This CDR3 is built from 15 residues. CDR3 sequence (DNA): TGTGCCAGCAGCCAAGAGATTGGAGCCGTATACGAGCAGTACTTC. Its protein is CASSQEIGAVYEQYF. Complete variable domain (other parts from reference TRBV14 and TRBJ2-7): EAGVTQFPSHSVIEKGQTVTLRCDPISGHDNLYWYRRVMGKEIKFLLHFVKESKQDESGMPNNRFLAERTGGTYSTLKVQPAELEDSGVYFCASSQEIGAVYEQYFGPGTRLTVT.

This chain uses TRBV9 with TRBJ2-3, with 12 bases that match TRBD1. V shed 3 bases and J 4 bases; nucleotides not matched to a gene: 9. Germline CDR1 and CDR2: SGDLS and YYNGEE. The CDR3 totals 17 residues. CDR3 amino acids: CASSGWSRDRGPDTQYF. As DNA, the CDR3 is TGTGCCAGCAGCGGCTGGTCCCGGGACAGGGGGCCAGATACGCAGTATTTT. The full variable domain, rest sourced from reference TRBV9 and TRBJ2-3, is DSGVTQTPKHLITATGQRVTLRCSPRSGDLSVYWYQQSLDQGLQFLIQYYNGEERAKGNILERFSAQQFPDLHSELNLSSLELGDSALYFCASSGWSRDRGPDTQYFGPGTRLTVL.